These T cell receptor beta chains were read from a single sample in a study of EBV T-cell therapy then PD-1 blockade in nasopharyngeal carcinoma. These receptors have no identified antigens. Measured with immunoSEQ multiplex PCR; TCRdb has only the in-frame clones, and not every one. The sample gives more than 20,000 clones, 82% of which show up once; roughly a quarter is in the top ten. The material was CD8+ T cells from blood, obtained at day -245 from a patient whose treatment included autologous EBV-specific T cells and nivolumab. The receptors here all came from a man aged 35-49 years with nasopharyngeal carcinoma. Each CDR3 is given with its conserved first and last residue.

>TRBJ1-1|TRBV9
CASSVDGLANTEAFF
>TRBJ2-6|TRBV5-1
CASSFRGPGANVLTF
>TRBJ1-3|TRBV6-2/TRBV6-3
CASSRGLSGNTIYF
>TRBJ1-1|TRBV7-9
CASSGIPTEAFF
>TRBJ2-7|TRBV6-2/TRBV6-3
CASSYPGTLSSYEQYF
>TRBJ2-7|TRBV10-2
CASSEGPGSYEQYF
>TRBJ2-1|TRBV9
CASSSNPGSYNEQFF
>TRBJ1-4|TRBV2
CASKGWLRTNEKLFF
>TRBJ2-2|TRBV7-9
CASSFDRVGNTGELFF
>TRBJ2-7|TRBV3-1/TRBV3-2
CASSRGGDRRSYEQYF
>TRBJ1-5|TRBV5-5
CASSLLARRGSNQPQHF
>TRBJ2-3|TRBV6-4
CASSAASGGTDTQYF
>TRBJ1-4|TRBV29-1
CSVGTRHEKLFF
>TRBJ1-2|TRBV7-9
CASSQGQGAYGYTF
>TRBJ2-2|TRBV24-1
CATMGSVDTGELFF
>TRBJ2-7|TRBV6-2/TRBV6-3
CASSYSIPHGGDYEQYF
>TRBJ2-1|TRBV6-4
CASSDSRGAGDEQFF
>TRBJ1-2|TRBV5-6
CASSEGDYGYTF
>TRBJ2-3|TRBV6-4
CTHTGTSGPDTQYF
>TRBJ1-5|TRBV6-2/TRBV6-3
CASSPGDTYSLQPQHF
>TRBJ2-7|TRBV4-3
CASSQDSYSYEQYF
>TRBJ2-3|TRBV4-3
CASSRETGADTQYF
>TRBJ1-2|TRBV6-5
CASSYLGQNYGYTF
>TRBJ2-5|TRBV7-8
CASSPWADQETQYF
>TRBJ1-1|TRBV6-5
CASRRGRTEAFF
>TRBJ2-5|TRBV7-9
CASSLGGPQETQYF
>TRBJ2-6|TRBV15
CATSTLYSGANVLTF
>TRBJ2-2|TRBV9
CASSVKRLVNTGELFF
>TRBJ1-5|TRBV28
CASSWGTGLNQPQHF
>TRBJ2-1|TRBV9
CASSVAGPAGEQFF
>TRBJ2-1|TRBV4-3
CASSQDGWGNEQFF
>TRBJ1-3|TRBV28
CASTRQATSGNTIYF